This TCR beta chain was documented in a study of blood T cell repertoires in COVID-19 (dated by TCRdb to the early 2020s). Background for the entire study: Samples covering the acute and convalescent phases of COVID-19 were provided by collaborators in the United States, Italy and Spain. The repertoires were released in a freely available public database intended as a resource for research on the immune response to SARS-CoV-2. Sample metadata almost always included a de-identified subject ID, COVID-19 status, age in years and sex. The prospective study material was composed of cDNA or gDNA derived from T cells, B-cell-depleted T cells, or PBMCs. Where HLA class I and class II types were available, the types were taken from metadata supplied by the sample provider, not from assay-based typing. Subjects who had been exposed to COVID-19, were actively infected with it, or had recovered from it provided the deeply sampled blood TCRbeta repertoires that made up the dataset. The samples were drawn from two sources: the first 160 participants of the ongoing ImmuneRACE study, and 1,254 subjects contributed by 6 global collaborators. Overall results and qualifications from the work: The amount of clinical and demographic metadata varied by source and participant and was provided uncurated.

V is cut by 0 bases and J by 4 bases, and the space between the germline ends is 7 bases. The cysteine opens and the phenylalanine closes a CDR3 of 13 amino acids. Only the CDR3 DNA is retained, 39 bases long and in frame from the first base. Reading the germline V gene gives CDR1 SGHRS and CDR2 YFSETQ. The table lists this clone with a count of one. Its antigen has not been determined. Base qualities are not recorded, but no much larger clone differs from it by a single base. TCRbeta CDR3 regions were amplified from genomic DNA by means of the immunoSEQ Assay, a bias-controlled multiplex PCR. The paper's data handling went like this. The number of nucleated cells in each sample was estimated from the amplification of reference gene primers within the assay. To quantify the absolute abundance of each unique TCRbeta CDR3 rearrangement, sequence reads were collapsed and filtered. Productive Simpson clonality was computed per sample as the square root of Simpson's diversity index over productive rearrangements. What TCRdb holds here is the immuneACCESS table cut down to in-frame rearrangements. Part of the clones is not present; checked against another copy, under half of the missing clones reflect an unresolved V gene, and the others are unexplained. V, J and clone size are taken as reported in that table, and D and trimming were inferred from the DNA itself. The sample includes approximately 70,000 clones, with 80% to 95% observed a single time. Clones ranked in the top ten supply over 10% of the sample.

Each collaborating institution followed its own protocols to collect whole blood in K2EDTA tubes. Collaborator samples were shipped for TCRbeta analysis as frozen whole blood, isolated PBMCs, or DNA extracted from either sample type. The source is a human donor with active COVID-19. The donor label of this sample is uncertain. The rearrangement combines TRBV5-1 with TRBJ1-1, with no reliable assignment of the D segment. The sample was peripheral blood. The CDR3 sequence is CASSLATGTEAFF. DNA sequence: TGCGCCAGCAGCTTGGCCACCGGCACTGAAGCTTTCTTT.